This TCR beta chain is drawn from a study of blood T cells in healthy people across ages. V trimming: 8 bases; J trimming: 5 bases; junction bases outside the gene matches: 13. The length of the CDR3 is 15 residues. In germline, CDR1 is ENHRY, CDR2 SYGVKD. Alongside a J-beta primer mix, a sample-barcoded 5' primer served in a second PCR lasting roughly 6 to 11 cycles. With 12 random nucleotides, a template-switch adaptor tagged each individual cDNA molecule. TCRdb processed the 5' RACE reads anew with MiXCR; each CDR3 protein has one entry. The table has some 780,000 distinct CDR3 sequences, around 50% seen once. Healthy Caucasian individuals from Russia aged 6 to 90 served as donors. Samples had at least 6 million PBMCs isolated from them. This clonotype was found a few times. The antigen is undetermined. Study findings and constraints: When one million T cells were used, diversity estimates were thought to be underestimates.

This clonotype was obtained from a middle-aged man in good health. The chain couples TRBV10-3 to TRBJ2-3; TRBD2 matches 7 bases. The sample comprised blood. Written as DNA, the CDR3 is TGTGCCATCCGCCGGGGTACTAGCGAGGGAGATACGCAGTATTTT. Translating gives CAIRRGTSEGDTQYF.